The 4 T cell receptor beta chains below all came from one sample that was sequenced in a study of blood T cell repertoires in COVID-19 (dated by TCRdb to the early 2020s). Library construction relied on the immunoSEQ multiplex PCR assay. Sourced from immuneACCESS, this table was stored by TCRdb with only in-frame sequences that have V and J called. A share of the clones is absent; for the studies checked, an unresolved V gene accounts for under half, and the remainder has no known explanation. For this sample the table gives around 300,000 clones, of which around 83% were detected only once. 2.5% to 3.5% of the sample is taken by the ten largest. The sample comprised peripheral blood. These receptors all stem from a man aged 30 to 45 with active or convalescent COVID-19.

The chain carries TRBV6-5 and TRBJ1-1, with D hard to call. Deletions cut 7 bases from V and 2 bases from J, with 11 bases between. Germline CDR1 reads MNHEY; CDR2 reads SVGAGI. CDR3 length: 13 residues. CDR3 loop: CASTRTLNTEAFF. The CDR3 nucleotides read TGTGCCAGCACTCGGACTTTAAACACTGAAGCTTTCTTT.

The CDR3, as DNA: TGTGCCAGCTCGCGATCTAATCAGCCCCAGCATTTT. This gives the protein CASSRSNQPQHF. The V call is TRBV18, the J call TRBJ1-5; D is unclear. This CDR3 comprises 12 residues. Germline V gene sequence: CDR1 KGHSH, CDR2 LQKENI. V lost 6 bases and J lost 4, with 7 bases in between.

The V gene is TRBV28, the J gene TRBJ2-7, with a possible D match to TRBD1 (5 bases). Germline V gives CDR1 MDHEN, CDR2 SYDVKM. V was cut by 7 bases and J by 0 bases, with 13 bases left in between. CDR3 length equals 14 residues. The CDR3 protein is CASTDSPYSYEQYF. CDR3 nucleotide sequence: TGTGCCAGCACCGACAGTCCCTACTCCTACGAGCAGTACTTC. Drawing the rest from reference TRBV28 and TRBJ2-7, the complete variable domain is DVKVTQSSRYLVKRTGEKVFLECVQDMDHENMFWYRQDPGLGLRLIYFSYDVKMKEKGDIPEGYSVSREKKERFSLILESASTNQTSMYLCASTDSPYSYEQYFGPGTRLTVT.

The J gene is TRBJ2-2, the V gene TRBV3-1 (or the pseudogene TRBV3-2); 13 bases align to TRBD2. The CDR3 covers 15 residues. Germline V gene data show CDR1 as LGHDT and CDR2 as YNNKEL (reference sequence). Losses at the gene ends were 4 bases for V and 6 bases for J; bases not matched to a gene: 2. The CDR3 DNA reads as TGTGCCAGCAGCCCACTAGCGGGGGGGCCCGGGGAGCTGTTTTTT. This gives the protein CASSPLAGGPGELFF.